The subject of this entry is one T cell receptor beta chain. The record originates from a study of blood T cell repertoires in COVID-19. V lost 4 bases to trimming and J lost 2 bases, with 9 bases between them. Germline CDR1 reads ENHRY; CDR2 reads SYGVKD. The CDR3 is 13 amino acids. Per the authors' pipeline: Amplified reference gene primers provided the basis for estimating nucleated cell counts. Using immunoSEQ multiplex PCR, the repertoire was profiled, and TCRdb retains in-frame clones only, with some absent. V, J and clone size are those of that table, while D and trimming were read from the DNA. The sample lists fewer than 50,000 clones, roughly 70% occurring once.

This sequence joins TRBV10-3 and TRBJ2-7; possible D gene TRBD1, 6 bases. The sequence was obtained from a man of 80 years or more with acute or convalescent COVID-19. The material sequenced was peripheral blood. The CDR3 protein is CAISAGVAYEQYF. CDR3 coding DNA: TGTGCCATCAGTGCAGGGGTAGCCTACGAGCAGTACTTC.